A single sample is the source of the 9 T cell receptor beta chains below, sequenced in a study of lymphopenia after photon versus proton radiotherapy (dated by TCRdb to between 2017 and 2020). Receptors were amplified or captured by the immunoSEQ multiplex PCR assay. The table comes from immuneACCESS by way of TCRdb, which keeps in-frame sequences with V and J called. Part of the clones is missing from these tables; in studies checked, under half for an unresolved V gene and the rest for unknown reasons. This sample has 50,000 or so clones in its table, and approximately 92% of those were observed once. More than 15% of the sample is in the top ten clones. The sample was peripheral blood, taken from a patient treated with photon-based radiotherapy. These receptors came from a woman aged 35 to 49 with cholangiocarcinoma.

The CDR3 protein is CSVEIWASGSRETQYF. CDR3 in DNA: TGCAGCGTTGAAATATGGGCTAGCGGGAGTAGGGAGACCCAGTACTTC. The rearrangement uses TRBV29-1 and TRBJ2-5, with 10 bases lining up with TRBD2. This CDR3 has 16 amino acids. The V segment lost 2 bases and the J segment 5 bases; nucleotides outside the gene matches: 11. CDR1 is SQVTM, CDR2 ANQGSEA, per germline.

V is TRBV18 and J is TRBJ2-3; 10 bases match TRBD1. After removal of 3 bases from V and 4 bases from J, the junction contained 7 bases not matched to a gene. Germline-derived CDR1 and CDR2 are KGHSH and LQKENI. This CDR3 is 16 amino acids long. In nucleotides, the CDR3 is TGTGCCAGCTCACCTGGGACAGGGGACTCCGCAGATACGCAGTATTTT. Residues: CASSPGTGDSADTQYF.

The CDR3 bases are TGTGCCAGCTCGTTCCCCCTAGGGGGACCCGCTGAAGCTTTCTTT. Translated, it gives CASSFPLGGPAEAFF. V gene TRBV6-1 combines with J gene TRBJ1-1; tentatively, D is TRBD1 (6 bases). The CDR3 length is 15 residues. Germline CDR1 and CDR2: MNHNS and SASEGT. Deletions cut 8 bases from V and 6 bases from J, with 22 bases between.

This chain joins TRBV5-1 and TRBJ1-2; possible D gene TRBD1, 5 bases. Germline CDR1 reads SGHRS; CDR2 reads YFSETQ. The CDR3 runs 15 residues. V lost 4 bases and J lost 7, with 20 bases in between. The CDR3 nucleotides are TGCGCCAGCAGCGCCTACCCTGGGGGAAGGGGTGGCTACACCTTC. As protein: CASSAYPGGRGGYTF.

A single count supports this clone. The chain is built from TRBV18 and TRBJ1-3; tentatively, D is TRBD1 (5 bases). Per the germline V gene, CDR1 is KGHSH and CDR2 is LQKENI. V dropped 2 bases and J dropped 3 bases, with 11 bases sitting between them. The CDR3 has 15 residues. CDR3 sequence: CASSPLSGLGNTIYF. The CDR3 DNA sequence: TGTGCCAGCTCACCATTGTCAGGGCTTGGAAACACCATATATTTT.

The genes are TRBV7-2 and TRBJ2-3; 8 bases agree with TRBD2. Germline-derived CDR1 and CDR2 are SGHTA and FQGNSA. Trimming cost V 5 bases and J 3 bases; bases outside gene matches: 7. The CDR3 length is 15 residues. CDR3: CASSPGLARTDTQYF. The CDR3 coding sequence is TGTGCCAGCAGCCCCGGACTAGCCAGGACAGATACGCAGTATTTT.

The chain has TRBV5-6 and TRBJ1-3, with D perhaps TRBD1 (5 bases). The V end lost 0 bases, the J end lost 0 bases, and 10 bases lay between the germline ends. Germline assignment: CDR1 SGHDT and CDR2 YYEEEE. There are 16 residues in the CDR3. The CDR3 coding sequence is TGTGCCAGCAGCTTGGTAGGGGCTTACTCTGGAAACACCATATATTTT. Translated, it gives CASSLVGAYSGNTIYF.

V usage is TRBV11-2 and J usage is TRBJ1-3; 9 nucleotides line up with TRBD1. Germline CDR1 SGHAT, CDR2 FQNNGV. Losses at the gene ends were 5 bases for V and 2 bases for J; bases not matched to a gene: 10. This CDR3 comprises 17 residues. DNA for the CDR3: TGTGCCAGCAGCCTTAGAGGACAGGGGTTCCCTGGAAACACCATATATTTT. Translated: CASSLRGQGFPGNTIYF. The full variable domain, with the rest looked up from reference TRBV11-2 and TRBJ1-3, is EAGVAQSPRYKIIEKRQSVAFWCNPISGHATLYWYQQILGQGPKLLIQFQNNGVVDDSQLPKDRFSAERLKGVDSTLKIQPAKLEDSAVYLCASSLRGQGFPGNTIYFGEGSWLTVV.

This chain links TRBV7-8 with TRBJ2-7; no reliable D call. Germline assignment: CDR1 SGHVS and CDR2 FQNEAQ. The length of the CDR3 is 14 residues. The V and J ends lost 4 bases and 1 base respectively, with 11 bases between them. CDR3 loop: CASSSDLSSYEQYF. The CDR3 DNA follows: TGTGCCAGCAGCTCAGACCTATCATCCTACGAGCAGTACTTC.